Following are 27 T cell receptor beta chains from one sample sequenced in a study of response to subunit inactivated influenza vaccine. TCRdb reprocessed the RT-PCR reads via MiXCR and lists one record per CDR3 protein. Of around 790,000 distinct CDR3 sequences in the sample, 21% were seen once. The sample was PBMCs from blood, taken 4 to 6 days after vaccination. The receptor source for this set is a man aged 50 or older who received an inactivated influenza vaccine.

The chain joins TRBV7-9 to TRBJ2-7, with unresolved D. Germline CDR1 reads SEHNR; CDR2 reads FQNEAQ (reference sequence). The CDR3 loop spans 15 amino acids. V lost 5 bases to trimming and J lost 5 bases, with 19 bases between them. The DNA for the CDR3 is TGTGCCAGCAGCAAAGGCCTCCTTCCTCCGGACGAGCAGTACTTC. Its translation is CASSKGLLPPDEQYF.

The chain has TRBV20-1 and TRBJ1-1; D gene ambiguous. Germline CDR1 reads DFQATT; CDR2 reads SNEGSKA (reference sequence). The germline V and J ends were trimmed by 6 bases and 3 bases, with 14 bases remaining between them. This CDR3 is 13 amino acids long. The CDR3 here is CSARRGFDTEAFF. CDR3 DNA sequence: TGCAGTGCCCGGCGGGGTTTTGACACTGAAGCTTTCTTT.

The chain joins TRBV7-9 to TRBJ2-3, with TRBD2 matching 13 bases. This CDR3 is built from 17 residues. Germline assignment: CDR1 SEHNR and CDR2 FQNEAQ (reference sequence). V lost 3 bases and J lost 5; bases outside the gene matches: 8. DNA for the CDR3: TGTGCCAGCAGCTTCGCCCCGGGACTAGCGGGGTTAGATACGCAGTATTTT. It specifies CASSFAPGLAGLDTQYF. Using reference TRBV7-9 and TRBJ2-3 for the parts outside the CDR3, the full variable domain is DTGVSQNPRHKITKRGQNVTFRCDPISEHNRLYWYRQTLGQGPEFLTYFQNEAQLEKSRLLSDRFSAERPKGSFSTLEIQRTEQGDSAMYLCASSFAPGLAGLDTQYFGPGTRLTVL.

The genes are TRBV14 and TRBJ2-3; no definite D call. Germline V gives CDR1 SGHDN, CDR2 FVKESK. Trimming removed 5 bases from V and 4 bases from J, with 19 bases in between. The CDR3 totals 16 residues. CDR3 protein: CASSVRSGFSADTQYF. CDR3 DNA sequence: TGTGCCAGCAGCGTGCGATCAGGATTTTCCGCAGATACGCAGTATTTT. The whole variable domain, remainder taken from reference TRBV14 and TRBJ2-3, is EAGVTQFPSHSVIEKGQTVTLRCDPISGHDNLYWYRRVMGKEIKFLLHFVKESKQDESGMPNNRFLAERTGGTYSTLKVQPAELEDSGVYFCASSVRSGFSADTQYFGPGTRLTVL.

The chain couples TRBV20-1 to TRBJ2-7; unclear D gene. The V gene lost 6 bases and the J gene lost 3 bases, with 15 bases spanning the gap. This CDR3 region has 13 residues. Germline CDR1 and CDR2: DFQATT and SNEGSKA (reference sequence). CDR3: CSARLAVGYEQYF. For the CDR3, the DNA is TGCAGTGCGAGACTGGCGGTGGGCTACGAGCAGTACTTC.

This chain connects TRBV21-1 to TRBJ1-3. TRBV21-1 is an annotated pseudogene. The CDR3 is made up of 15 amino acids. In nucleotides, the CDR3 is TGTGCCAGCAGCAATTTCTTAACCTCTGGAAACACCATATATTTT. Protein: CASSNFLTSGNTIYF.

This chain joins TRBV7-2 and TRBJ2-7; D could derive from TRBD1 or TRBD2 (5 bases each). This CDR3 has 16 amino acids. V lost 1 base and J lost 2, with 15 bases in between. Germline V gene data show CDR1 as SGHTA and CDR2 as FQGNSA. The CDR3 DNA is TGTGCCAGCAGCTTAGATGGGGCGGGTCTTACCTACGAGCAGTACTTC. Protein sequence: CASSLDGAGLTYEQYF. Filled out from reference TRBV7-2 and TRBJ2-7, the complete variable domain reads GAGVSQSPSNKVTEKGKDVELRCDPISGHTALYWYRQSLGQGLEFLIYFQGNSAPDKSGLPSDRFSAERTGGSVSTLTIQRTQQEDSAVYLCASSLDGAGLTYEQYFGPGTRLTVT.

This clonotype was recorded a few times. The chain joins TRBV6-5 to TRBJ2-5, with D perhaps matching TRBD2 (6 bases). Deletions cut 4 bases from V and 2 bases from J, with 14 bases between. Germline V gene lookup returns CDR1 MNHEY and CDR2 SVGAGI. CDR3 length: 15 residues. The CDR3 is CASSSLGGSQETQYF. In nucleotides, the CDR3 is TGTGCCAGCAGTTCCCTGGGGGGATCACAAGAGACCCAGTACTTC.

The CDR3 bases are TGTGCCAGCAGCTCCCGCGGGGCCGCCGCGGCCTATGGCTACACCTTC. Translated: CASSSRGAAAAYGYTF. The V gene is TRBV5-6, the J gene TRBJ1-2; tentative D call: TRBD1 (5 bases). This CDR3 has 16 amino acids. Germline lookup yields CDR1 SGHDT and CDR2 YYEEEE. V lost 3 bases and J lost 4, with 19 bases in between.

This clonotype was picked up many times. This chain links TRBV29-1 with TRBJ2-2; possible D gene TRBD1, 5 bases. The CDR3 spans 14 residues. The V gene's germline CDR1 is SQVTM and CDR2 ANQGSEA. The CDR3 loop is CGFQEQGITGELFF. The DNA for the CDR3 is TGCGGATTCCAGGAGCAGGGAATCACCGGGGAGCTGTTTTTT.

The CDR3 sequence: CASSLYGSGLHF. The DNA of the CDR3 is TGTGCCAGCAGCTTATATGGGAGCGGCCTCCACTTT. J is TRBJ1-6 and V is TRBV11-2, with D unclear. The CDR3 runs to 12 residues. The germline gives CDR1 SGHAT, CDR2 FQNNGV. With 2 bases removed from V and 15 bases from J, the gap between germline ends came to 11 bases.

This clonotype was seen a few times. The chain combines TRBV20-1 with TRBJ1-2, with 9 bases fitting TRBD1. The germline CDR1 and CDR2 sequences are DFQATT and SNEGSKA (reference sequence). The CDR3 extends over 14 amino acids. J lost 2 bases, V lost 7 bases, and 8 bases had no gene match. The CDR3 protein is CSVLTGGQNYGYTF. The CDR3 DNA follows: TGCAGTGTTTTAACAGGGGGCCAAAACTATGGCTACACCTTC.

This chain links TRBV11-2 with TRBJ2-1; D tentatively reads TRBD1 or TRBD2 (5 bases each). The germline CDR1 and CDR2 sequences are SGHAT and FQNNGV. CDR3 length equals 18 residues. The V and J ends lost 5 bases and 4 bases respectively, with 24 bases between them. The DNA of the CDR3 is TGTGCCAGCAGCCCCTTCCGGGACCAAACCCTACTTTACAATGAGCAGTTCTTC. This encodes CASSPFRDQTLLYNEQFF.

The chain uses TRBV20-1 and TRBJ2-3; 11 bases map to TRBD2. Germline CDR1 DFQATT, CDR2 SNEGSKA (reference sequence). V shed 6 bases and J 4 bases; nucleotides not matched to a gene: 9. The CDR3 has 15 amino acids. The CDR3 sequence: CSAQTSGRRSDTQYF. CDR3 nucleotides: TGCAGTGCCCAAACTAGCGGGAGAAGGTCAGATACGCAGTATTTT.

This chain joins TRBV28 and TRBJ2-3, with TRBD2 matching over 8 bases. The CDR3 extends over 15 amino acids. CDR1 and CDR2 (germline): MDHEN, SYDVKM. V dropped 6 bases and J dropped 2; count of bases not matched to a gene: 7. DNA for the CDR3: TGTGCCAGCAGGATGAGCGGGAGAAACACAGATACGCAGTATTTT. This translates into CASRMSGRNTDTQYF.

The genes are TRBV7-2 and TRBJ2-3; D uncertain. Germline CDR1 is SGHTA and CDR2 is FQGNSA. This CDR3 comprises 15 residues. V was clipped by 4 bases and J by 3 bases, with 14 bases between them. The CDR3 sequence is CASSSQPGRTDTQYF. CDR3 in DNA: TGTGCCAGCAGCTCTCAGCCGGGTAGGACAGATACGCAGTATTTT.

The chain is built from TRBV5-1 and TRBJ2-7, with a tentative D call TRBD1 (5 bases). The CDR3 sequence is 17 residues long. V dropped 4 bases and J dropped 3 bases, with 23 bases sitting between them. CDR1 and CDR2 from the germline V gene are SGHRS and YFSETQ. CDR3: CASSPRDRAFINYEQYF. The CDR3 coding sequence is TGCGCCAGCAGCCCCCGAGACAGAGCCTTTATCAACTACGAGCAGTACTTC.

This clonotype came up a few times. The rearrangement joins TRBV6-5 to TRBJ1-2, with 7 bases aligning to TRBD1. This CDR3 contains 14 residues. Germline CDR1 reads MNHEY; CDR2 reads SVGAGI. J was trimmed by 2 bases and V by 5 bases; bases with no gene match: 5. Written as DNA, the CDR3 is TGTGCCAGCAGTGTACTGACAGGGAACTATGGCTACACCTTC. Translation: CASSVLTGNYGYTF.

This clonotype was observed many times. V and J are TRBV6-5 and TRBJ2-1; 9 nucleotides match TRBD2. Germline CDR1 reads MNHEY; CDR2 reads SVGAGI. Germline trimming cut 2 bases from V and 9 bases from J; bases unmatched to any gene: 5. The CDR3 is made up of 14 amino acids. CDR3 coding DNA: TGTGCCAGCAGTTACCCCACACTAGCGGGTGAGCAGTTCTTC. Its translation: CASSYPTLAGEQFF.

The chain combines TRBV20-1 with TRBJ2-7; 9 bases align to TRBD2. The CDR3 totals 16 residues. V dropped 0 bases and J dropped 2; count of bases not matched to a gene: 8. Looked up from germline, CDR1 is DFQATT and CDR2 is SNEGSKA (reference sequence). The CDR3 protein is CSARDYLRGGAYEQYF. Written as DNA, the CDR3 is TGCAGTGCTAGAGACTACTTGCGCGGGGGGGCCTACGAGCAGTACTTC.

This clonotype was found a few times. V gene TRBV15 combines with J gene TRBJ2-1; D may be TRBD2 (5 bases). This CDR3 region has 15 residues. Per the germline V gene, CDR1 is LNHNV and CDR2 is YYDKDF (reference sequence). V was clipped by 0 bases and J by 6 bases, with 12 bases between them. The CDR3 protein is CATSRDYSAGNEQFF. In nucleotides, the CDR3 is TGTGCCACCAGCAGAGATTATTCCGCGGGCAATGAGCAGTTCTTC.

This clonotype has more than one count but fewer than ten. V usage is TRBV9 and J usage is TRBJ2-1, with TRBD2 identical over 11 bases. The junction had 11 bases not matched to a gene; V was cut back by 4 bases and J by 8 bases. The CDR3 is 16 amino acids. Germline V gene sequence: CDR1 SGDLS, CDR2 YYNGEE. CDR3 amino acids: CASSSGGLAEGDEQFF. Here the CDR3 DNA reads TGTGCCAGCAGCTCCGGGGGACTAGCGGAGGGGGATGAGCAGTTCTTC.

The chain joins TRBV27 to TRBJ2-1, with no clear D. This CDR3 region has 13 residues. Trimming shortened V by 5 bases and J by 5 bases, and 10 bases separated the two germline ends. Germline CDR1 reads MNHEY; CDR2 reads SMNVEV (reference sequence). DNA of the CDR3: TGTGCCAGCAGTACCCCCTTAAACAATGAGCAGTTCTTC. Its translation is CASSTPLNNEQFF.

This clonotype was seen only a few times. This chain connects TRBV20-1 to TRBJ2-1, with D hard to call. V lost 3 bases and J lost 1, with 13 bases in between. The germline CDR1 and CDR2 sequences are DFQATT and SNEGSKA (reference sequence). CDR3 length: 15 residues. CDR3 coding DNA: TGCAGTGCTAGCTCCGGGCCCTTGTCCTACAATGAGCAGTTCTTC. Protein: CSASSGPLSYNEQFF.

In this sample, this clonotype turned up a few times. The DNA for the CDR3 is TGTGCCAGTAGTATAGGAGGCAGGGGCAGCAATCAGCCCCAGCATTTT. Its protein is CASSIGGRGSNQPQHF. The J gene is TRBJ1-5, the V gene TRBV19, with D perhaps matching TRBD1 (6 bases). The CDR3 loop spans 16 amino acids. Germline-derived CDR1 and CDR2 are LNHDA and SQIVND (reference sequence). Between the trimmed V and J ends, which lost 1 base and 1 base, there was a span of 11 bases.

This clonotype was seen a few times. The rearrangement joins TRBV28 to TRBJ2-1; D may match TRBD1 or TRBD2 (6 bases each). V was pared by 5 bases and J by 5 bases, with 16 bases between. The CDR3 spans 15 residues. Per germline, CDR1 MDHEN and CDR2 SYDVKM. CDR3 bases: TGTGCCAGCAGTCTACTTTCGCGGGACAACAATGAGCAGTTCTTC. Translation gives CASSLLSRDNNEQFF.

The rearrangement links TRBV10-2 to TRBJ2-1; 8 bases fit TRBD2. CDR1 and CDR2 (germline): WSHSY, SAAADI. J was trimmed by 0 bases and V by 0 bases; bases with no gene match: 10. The CDR3 is 19 amino acids. Written as DNA, the CDR3 is TGCGCCAGCAGTGAGTCGAGCTCTAGCGGGCCGATCTCCTACAATGAGCAGTTCTTC. Translating gives CASSESSSSGPISYNEQFF.